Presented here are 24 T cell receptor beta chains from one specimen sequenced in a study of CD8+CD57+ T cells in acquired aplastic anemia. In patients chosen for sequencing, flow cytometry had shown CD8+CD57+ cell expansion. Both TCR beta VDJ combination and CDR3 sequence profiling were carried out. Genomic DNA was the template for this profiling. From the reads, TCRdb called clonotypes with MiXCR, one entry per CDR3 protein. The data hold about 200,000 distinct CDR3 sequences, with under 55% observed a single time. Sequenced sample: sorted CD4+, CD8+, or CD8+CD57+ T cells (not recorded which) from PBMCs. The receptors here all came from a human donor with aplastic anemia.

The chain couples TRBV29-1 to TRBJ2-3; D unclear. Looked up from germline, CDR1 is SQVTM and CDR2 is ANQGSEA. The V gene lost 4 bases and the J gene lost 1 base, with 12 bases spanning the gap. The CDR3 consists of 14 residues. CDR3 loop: CSVGEKGGTDTQYF. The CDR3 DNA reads TGCAGCGTTGGTGAGAAGGGTGGCACAGATACGCAGTATTTT.

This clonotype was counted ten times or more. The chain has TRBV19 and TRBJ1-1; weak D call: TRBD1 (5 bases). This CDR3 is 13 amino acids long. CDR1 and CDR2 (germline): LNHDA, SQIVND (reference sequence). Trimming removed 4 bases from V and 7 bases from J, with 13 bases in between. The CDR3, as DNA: TGTGCCAGTAGTACAGGGTGGATAAGTGAAGCTTTCTTT. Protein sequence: CASSTGWISEAFF.

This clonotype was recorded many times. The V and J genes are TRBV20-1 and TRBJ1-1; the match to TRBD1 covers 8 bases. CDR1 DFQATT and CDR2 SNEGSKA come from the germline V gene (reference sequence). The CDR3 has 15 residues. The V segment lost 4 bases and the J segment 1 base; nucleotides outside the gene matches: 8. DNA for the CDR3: TGCAGTGCTACCGACTCCGGACAGGGGAACACTGAAGCTTTCTTT. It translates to CSATDSGQGNTEAFF.

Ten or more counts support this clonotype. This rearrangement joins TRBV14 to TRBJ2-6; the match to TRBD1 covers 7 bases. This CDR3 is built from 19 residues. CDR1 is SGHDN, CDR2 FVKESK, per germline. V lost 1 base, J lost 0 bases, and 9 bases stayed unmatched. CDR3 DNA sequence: TGTGCCAGCAGCCAAGTTAGGGGGCGCCCCCCCTCTGGGGCCAACGTCCTGACTTTC. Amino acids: CASSQVRGRPPSGANVLTF.

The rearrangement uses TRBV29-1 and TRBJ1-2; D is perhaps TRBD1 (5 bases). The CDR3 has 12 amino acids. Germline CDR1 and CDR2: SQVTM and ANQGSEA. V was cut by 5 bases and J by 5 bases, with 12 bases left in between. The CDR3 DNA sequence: TGCAGCGTTCAGGGATCGCCTTATGGCTACACCTTC. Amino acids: CSVQGSPYGYTF.

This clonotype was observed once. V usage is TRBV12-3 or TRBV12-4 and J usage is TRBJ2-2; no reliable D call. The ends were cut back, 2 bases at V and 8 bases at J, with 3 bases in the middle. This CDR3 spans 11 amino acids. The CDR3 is CASSLLGELFF. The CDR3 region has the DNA TGTGCCAGCAGTTTACTAGGGGAGCTGTTTTTT.

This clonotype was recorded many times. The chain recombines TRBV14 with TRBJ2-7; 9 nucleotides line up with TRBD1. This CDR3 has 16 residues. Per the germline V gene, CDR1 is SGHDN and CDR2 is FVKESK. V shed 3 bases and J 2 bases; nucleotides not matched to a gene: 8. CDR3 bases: TGTGCCAGCAGCCAGCTCAGGGACAGGGTCACCTACGAGCAGTACTTC. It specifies CASSQLRDRVTYEQYF.

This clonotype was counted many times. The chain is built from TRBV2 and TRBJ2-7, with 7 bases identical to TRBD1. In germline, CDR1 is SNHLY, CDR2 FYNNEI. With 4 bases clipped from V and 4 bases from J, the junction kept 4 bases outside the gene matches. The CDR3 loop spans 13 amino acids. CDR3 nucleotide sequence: TGTGCCAGCAGTGCCCGACAGGGTTACGAGCAGTACTTC. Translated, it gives CASSARQGYEQYF.

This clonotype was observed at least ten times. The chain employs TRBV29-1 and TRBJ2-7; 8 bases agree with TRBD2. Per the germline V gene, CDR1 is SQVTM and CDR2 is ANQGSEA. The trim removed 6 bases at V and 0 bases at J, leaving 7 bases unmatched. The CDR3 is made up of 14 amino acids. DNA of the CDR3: TGCAGCGTCCGTAGCGGGGTTAGCTCCTACGAGCAGTACTTC. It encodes CSVRSGVSSYEQYF.

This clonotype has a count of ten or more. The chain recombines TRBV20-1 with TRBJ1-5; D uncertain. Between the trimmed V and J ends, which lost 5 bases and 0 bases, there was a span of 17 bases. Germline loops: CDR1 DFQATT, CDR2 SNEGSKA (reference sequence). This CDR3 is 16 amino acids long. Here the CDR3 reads CSAYNRNLDSNQPQHF. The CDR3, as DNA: TGCAGTGCTTACAACCGGAACCTCGATAGCAATCAGCCCCAGCATTTT.

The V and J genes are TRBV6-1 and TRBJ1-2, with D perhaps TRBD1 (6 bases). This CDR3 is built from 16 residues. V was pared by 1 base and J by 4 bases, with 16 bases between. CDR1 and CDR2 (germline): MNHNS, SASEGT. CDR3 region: CASSEGGQVGAYGYTF. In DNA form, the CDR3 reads TGTGCCAGCAGTGAAGGTGGCCAGGTGGGGGCCTATGGCTACACCTTC.

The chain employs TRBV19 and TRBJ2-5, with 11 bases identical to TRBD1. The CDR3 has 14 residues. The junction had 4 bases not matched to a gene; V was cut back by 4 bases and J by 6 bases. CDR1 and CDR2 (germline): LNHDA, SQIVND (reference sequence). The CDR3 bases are TGTGCCAGTAGTAGGACAGGGGGCGGGCAGACCCAGTACTTC. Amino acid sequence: CASSRTGGGQTQYF.

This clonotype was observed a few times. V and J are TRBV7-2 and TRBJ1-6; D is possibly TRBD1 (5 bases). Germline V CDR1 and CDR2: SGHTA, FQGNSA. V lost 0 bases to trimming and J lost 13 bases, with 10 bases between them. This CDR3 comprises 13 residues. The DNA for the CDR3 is TGTGCCAGCAGCTTAGCAGGGGATACCCCCCTCCACTTT. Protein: CASSLAGDTPLHF.

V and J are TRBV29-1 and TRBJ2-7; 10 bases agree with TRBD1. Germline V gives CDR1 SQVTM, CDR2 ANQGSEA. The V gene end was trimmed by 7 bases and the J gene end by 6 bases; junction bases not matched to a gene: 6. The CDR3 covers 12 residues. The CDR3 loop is CSARTGGPEQYF. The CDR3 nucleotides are TGCAGCGCAAGGACAGGGGGACCCGAGCAGTACTTC.

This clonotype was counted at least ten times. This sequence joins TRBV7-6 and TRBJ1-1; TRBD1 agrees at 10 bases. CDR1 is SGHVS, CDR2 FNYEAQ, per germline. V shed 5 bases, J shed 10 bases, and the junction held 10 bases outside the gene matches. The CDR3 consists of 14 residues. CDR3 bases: TGTGCCAGCAGCCGTAACGACAGGGGGCTGGTAGCTTTCTTT. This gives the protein CASSRNDRGLVAFF.

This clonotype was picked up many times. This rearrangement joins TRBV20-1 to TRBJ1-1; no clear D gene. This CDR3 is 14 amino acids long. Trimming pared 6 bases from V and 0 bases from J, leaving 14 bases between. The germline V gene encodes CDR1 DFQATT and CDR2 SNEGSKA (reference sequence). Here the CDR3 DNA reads TGCAGTGCCAAACCGGGAAACATGAACACTGAAGCTTTCTTT. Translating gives CSAKPGNMNTEAFF.

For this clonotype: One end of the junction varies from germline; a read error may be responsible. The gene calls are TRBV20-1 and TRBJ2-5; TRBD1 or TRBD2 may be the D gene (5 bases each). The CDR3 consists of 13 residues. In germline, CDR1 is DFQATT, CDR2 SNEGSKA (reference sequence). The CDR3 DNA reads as TGTAGTGCTTTAGGGACGGAAGAAGAGACCCAGTACTTC. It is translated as CSALGTEEETQYF.

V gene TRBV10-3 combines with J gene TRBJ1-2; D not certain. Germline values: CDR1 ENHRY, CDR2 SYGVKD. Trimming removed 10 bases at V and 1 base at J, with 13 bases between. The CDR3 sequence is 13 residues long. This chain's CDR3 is CANPLGFNYGYTF. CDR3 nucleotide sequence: TGTGCCAACCCCTTAGGGTTTAACTATGGCTACACCTTC.

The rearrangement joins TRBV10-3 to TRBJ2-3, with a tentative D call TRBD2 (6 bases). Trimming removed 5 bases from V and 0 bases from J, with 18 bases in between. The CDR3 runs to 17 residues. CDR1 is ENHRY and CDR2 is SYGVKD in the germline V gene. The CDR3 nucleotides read TGTGCCATCAGTCCAATTGTAGGCAGCGGGAGCACAGATACGCAGTATTTT. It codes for CAISPIVGSGSTDTQYF.

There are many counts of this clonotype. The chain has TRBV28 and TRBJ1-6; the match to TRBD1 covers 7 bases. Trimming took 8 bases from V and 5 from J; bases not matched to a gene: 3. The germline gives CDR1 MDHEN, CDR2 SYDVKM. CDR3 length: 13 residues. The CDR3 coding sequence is TGTGCCAGCGGGACAGCCGATAATTCACCCCTCCACTTT. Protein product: CASGTADNSPLHF.

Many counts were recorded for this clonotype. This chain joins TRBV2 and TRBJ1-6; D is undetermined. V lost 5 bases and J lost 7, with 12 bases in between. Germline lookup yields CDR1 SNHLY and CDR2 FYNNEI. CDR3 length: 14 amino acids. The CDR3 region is CASSRGRGNSPLHF. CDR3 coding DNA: TGTGCCAGCAGTCGAGGCCGCGGGAATTCACCCCTCCACTTT.

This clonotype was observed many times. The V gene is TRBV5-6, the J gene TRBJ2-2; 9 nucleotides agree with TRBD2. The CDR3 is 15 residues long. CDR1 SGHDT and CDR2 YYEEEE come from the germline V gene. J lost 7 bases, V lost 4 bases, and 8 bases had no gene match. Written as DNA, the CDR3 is TGTGCCAGCAGCCTCGGCGGGGGGGCGGTCGGGGAGCTGTTTTTT. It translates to CASSLGGGAVGELFF.

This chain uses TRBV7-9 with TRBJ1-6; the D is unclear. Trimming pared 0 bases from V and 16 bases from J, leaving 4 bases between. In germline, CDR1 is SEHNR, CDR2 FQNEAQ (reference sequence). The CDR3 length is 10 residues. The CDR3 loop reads CASSLAALHF. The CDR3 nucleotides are TGTGCCAGCAGCTTAGCGGCTCTCCACTTT.

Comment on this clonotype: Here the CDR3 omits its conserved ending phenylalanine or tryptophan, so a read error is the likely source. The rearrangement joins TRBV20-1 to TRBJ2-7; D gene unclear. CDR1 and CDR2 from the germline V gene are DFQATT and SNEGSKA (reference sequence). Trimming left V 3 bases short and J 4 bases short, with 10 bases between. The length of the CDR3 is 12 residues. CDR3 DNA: TGCAGTGCTAGGGGCTTTGTATACGAGCAGTACTCC. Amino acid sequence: CSARGFVYEQYS.